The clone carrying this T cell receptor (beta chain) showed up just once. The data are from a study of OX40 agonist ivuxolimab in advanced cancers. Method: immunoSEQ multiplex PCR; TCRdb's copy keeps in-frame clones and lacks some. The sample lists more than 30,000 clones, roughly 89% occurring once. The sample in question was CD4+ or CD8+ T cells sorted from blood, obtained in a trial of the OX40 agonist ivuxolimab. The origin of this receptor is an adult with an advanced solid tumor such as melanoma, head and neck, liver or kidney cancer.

The CDR3 sequence: CASSMWRSSYNEQFF. The CDR3 coding sequence is TGTGCCAGTAGTATGTGGCGGAGCTCCTACAATGAGCAGTTCTTC. The chain combines TRBV19 with TRBJ2-1; unclear D gene. Germline V gene sequence: CDR1 LNHDA, CDR2 SQIVND (reference sequence). V was trimmed by 3 bases and J by 0 bases, leaving 9 bases between them. The CDR3 covers 15 residues.